What follows is one T cell receptor beta chain and its context. This clonotype was observed a handful of times. Its antigen is unknown. No base qualities exist here, and no much larger clone lies one base off it. The CDR3 runs 15 amino acids, cysteine and phenylalanine included. Only CDR3 DNA remains: 45 bases, in frame from the first base. CDR1 and CDR2, per the germline V gene, are SGHTA and FQGTGA. Trimming takes 2 bases from V and 4 bases from J, and the germline ends sit 12 bases apart. Libraries were constructed by RT-PCR. The instrument was a NextSeq 550. TCRdb ran its own pipeline on the public reads, namely fastp trimming at Q25 and MiXCR clone calling, and kept in-frame beta chains. Each CDR3 protein gets just one entry, which takes the most common genes and DNA from the rows behind it. Here the sample has 25,000 or so distinct CDR3 sequences; under 30% occur a single time. The leading ten clones occupy around 47% of the sample.

The sample comes from a study of patients and donors after allogeneic stem cell transplantation (dated by TCRdb to the early 2020s). The TCR comes from a human donor who was either an allogeneic HSCT recipient or a stem cell or donor lymphocyte infusion donor (not recorded which). It is not recorded whose cells these are; they may come from a transplant donor. The sequenced sample was blood, either unsorted or a sorted T cell fraction (not recorded which). The rearrangement combines TRBV7-3 with TRBJ1-3; the D gene assignment is ambiguous. The DNA sequence is as follows: TGTGCCAGCAGCTTATGGGCAGGCTTGGGAAACACCATATATTTT. Its coded protein is CASSLWAGLGNTIYF.